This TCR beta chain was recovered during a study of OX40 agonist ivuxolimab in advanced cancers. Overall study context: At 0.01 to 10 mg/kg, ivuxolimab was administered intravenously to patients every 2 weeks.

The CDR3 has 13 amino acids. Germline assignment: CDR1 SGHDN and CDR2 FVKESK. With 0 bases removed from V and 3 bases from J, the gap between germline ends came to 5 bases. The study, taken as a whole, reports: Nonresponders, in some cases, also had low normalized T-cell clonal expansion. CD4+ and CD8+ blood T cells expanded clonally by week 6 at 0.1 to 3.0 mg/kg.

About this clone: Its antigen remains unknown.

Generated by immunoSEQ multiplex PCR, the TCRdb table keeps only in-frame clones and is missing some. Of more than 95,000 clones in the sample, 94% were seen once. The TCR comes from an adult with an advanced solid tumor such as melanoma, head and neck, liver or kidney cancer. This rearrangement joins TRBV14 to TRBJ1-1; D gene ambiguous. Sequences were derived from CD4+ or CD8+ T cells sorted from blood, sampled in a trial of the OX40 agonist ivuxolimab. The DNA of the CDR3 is TGTGCCAGCAGCCAAGATTTGTACACTGAAGCTTTCTTT. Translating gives CASSQDLYTEAFF. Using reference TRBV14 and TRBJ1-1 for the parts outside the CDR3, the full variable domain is EAGVTQFPSHSVIEKGQTVTLRCDPISGHDNLYWYRRVMGKEIKFLLHFVKESKQDESGMPNNRFLAERTGGTYSTLKVQPAELEDSGVYFCASSQDLYTEAFFGQGTRLTVV.